This T cell receptor beta chain emerged from a study of T cells after somatic rescue of genetic block. Assay used: immunoSEQ multiplex PCR; TCRdb lists only in-frame clones, some missing. The sample has 13,000 to 15,000 clones, over 60% seen once. This CDR3 spans 15 amino acids. V shed 3 bases and J 7 bases; nucleotides not matched to a gene: 6. The V gene's germline CDR1 is LNHDA and CDR2 SQIVND (reference sequence). The V gene is TRBV19, the J gene TRBJ2-1; 10 bases line up with TRBD2. The sequenced sample consisted of peripheral blood mononuclear cells (PBMCs). This clonotype was sampled from a man aged 18 to 35. CDR3 nucleotide sequence: TGTGCCAGTAGTATTTCTAGCGGGAGTTGGAATGAGCAGTTCTTC. It yields the protein CASSISSGSWNEQFF.